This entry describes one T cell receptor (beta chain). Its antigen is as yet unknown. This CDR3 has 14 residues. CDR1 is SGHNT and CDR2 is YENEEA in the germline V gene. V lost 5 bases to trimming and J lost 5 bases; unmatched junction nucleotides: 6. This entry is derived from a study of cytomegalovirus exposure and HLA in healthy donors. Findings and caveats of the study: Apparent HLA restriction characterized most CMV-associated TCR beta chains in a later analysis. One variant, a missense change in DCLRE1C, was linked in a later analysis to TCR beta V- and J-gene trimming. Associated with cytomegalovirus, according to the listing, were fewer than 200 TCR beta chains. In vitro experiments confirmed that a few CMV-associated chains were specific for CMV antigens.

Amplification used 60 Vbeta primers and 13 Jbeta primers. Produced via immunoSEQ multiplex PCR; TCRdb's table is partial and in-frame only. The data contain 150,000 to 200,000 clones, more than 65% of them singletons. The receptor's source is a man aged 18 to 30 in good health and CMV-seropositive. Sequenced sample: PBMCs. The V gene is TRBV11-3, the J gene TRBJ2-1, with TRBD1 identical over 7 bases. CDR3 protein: CASSPGTVDNEQFF. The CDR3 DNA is TGTGCCAGCAGCCCGGGGACAGTAGACAATGAGCAGTTCTTC.